The 14 T cell receptor beta chains in this list originate from one sample, sequenced in a study of blood T cell repertoires in COVID-19. Assay: immunoSEQ multiplex PCR; the TCRdb copy retains only in-frame clones and omits some. The profile shows approximately 50,000 clones, 80% to 90% of them singletons. Sample: peripheral blood. The receptors stem from a human donor in a cohort sampled during active COVID-19.

The V call is TRBV5-1, the J call TRBJ2-5; the match to TRBD1 covers 9 bases. Trimming took 3 bases from V and 5 from J; bases not matched to a gene: 8. From germline, CDR1 is SGHRS and CDR2 YFSETQ. The CDR3 runs 15 residues. The DNA of the CDR3 is TGCGCCAGCAGCTCACAGGGGGCAGGTGTGGAGACCCAGTACTTC. This codes for CASSSQGAGVETQYF.

The gene calls are TRBV11-1 and TRBJ2-7; TRBD2 aligns across 15 bases. Germline V gene sequence: CDR1 SGHAT, CDR2 FQDESV (reference sequence). Unmatched junction bases numbered 7, after V lost 4 bases and J lost 6 bases. There are 16 residues in the CDR3. CDR3 amino acids: CASSSLPGLAGGEQYF. CDR3 DNA sequence: TGTGCCAGCAGCTCCCTACCGGGACTAGCGGGAGGCGAGCAGTACTTC.

The table lists this clone with a few counts. V usage is TRBV7-3 and J usage is TRBJ1-6; D ambiguous. The CDR3 sequence is 13 residues long. Germline lookup yields CDR1 SGHTA and CDR2 FQGTGA. Trimming took off 8 bases at V and 4 bases at J, with 9 bases between the two ends. CDR3 loop: CASGTDYNSPLHF. As DNA, the CDR3 is TGTGCCAGCGGAACAGATTATAATTCACCCCTCCACTTT.

The gene calls are TRBV3-1 (or the pseudogene TRBV3-2) and TRBJ1-1; TRBD1 aligns across 8 bases. The CDR3 has 21 residues. Trimming took 4 bases from V and 6 from J; bases not matched to a gene: 28. Germline values: CDR1 LGHDT, CDR2 YNNKEL (reference sequence). The CDR3 DNA is TGTGCCAGCAGCCGGACCCAGGGGGCTCTGGCGTTTTCTGTCGAGGGATCTGAAGCTTTCTTT. Protein sequence: CASSRTQGALAFSVEGSEAFF.

The CDR3 DNA reads TGCGCCAGCAGCCGGGCCGACACGACTAATGAAAAACTGTTTTTT. Protein sequence: CASSRADTTNEKLFF. The chain recombines TRBV4-1 with TRBJ1-4; D is uncertain. The CDR3 loop spans 15 amino acids. Germline V CDR1 and CDR2: MGHRA, YSYEKL. The ends were cut back, 4 bases at V and 2 bases at J, with 11 bases in the middle.

CDR3 bases: TGTGCCAGCAGTCCAAATCCCTACGAGCAGTACTTC. This sequence encodes CASSPNPYEQYF. The chain uses TRBV12-3 or TRBV12-4 and TRBJ2-7; the D is unclear. V shed 5 bases and J shed 2 bases, with 7 bases lying between them. The CDR3 totals 12 residues.

For the CDR3, the DNA is TGTGCCAGCAGCGTAGCTTGGCTAGCAAATGAGCAGTTCTTC. Its translation is CASSVAWLANEQFF. This chain joins TRBV9 and TRBJ2-1, with D possibly matching TRBD2 (5 bases). CDR1 is SGDLS, CDR2 YYNGEE, per germline. The length of the CDR3 is 14 residues. V was pared by 0 bases and J by 7 bases, with 11 bases between.

This CDR3 is CASSSQGFDQPQHF. In DNA form, the CDR3 reads TGTGCCAGCAGCTCCCAGGGATTTGATCAGCCCCAGCATTTT. The chain carries TRBV5-6 and TRBJ1-5, with D possibly matching TRBD1 (5 bases). There are 14 residues in the CDR3. Germline-derived CDR1 and CDR2 are SGHDT and YYEEEE. V was shortened by 3 bases and J by 5 bases, with 12 bases between the two germline ends.

CDR3 in amino acids: CASSPQNSNQPQHF. CDR3 nucleotide sequence: TGTGCCAGCAGCCCACAGAATAGCAATCAGCCCCAGCATTTT. The J gene is TRBJ1-5, the V gene TRBV28; D is unclear. This CDR3 is 14 amino acids long. Trimming left V 6 bases short and J 0 bases short, with 9 bases between. CDR1 and CDR2 from the germline V gene are MDHEN and SYDVKM.

The V and J genes are TRBV5-1 and TRBJ2-5; maybe TRBD1 (6 bases). CDR1 and CDR2 (germline): SGHRS, YFSETQ. Trimming left V 2 bases short and J 4 bases short, with 9 bases between. This CDR3 comprises 13 residues. The DNA of the CDR3 is TGCGCCAGCAGCTTCCGAGGGGGAGAGACCCAGTACTTC. Its translation is CASSFRGGETQYF.

This clone turned up a few times. V and J are TRBV4-2 and TRBJ2-7; D is perhaps TRBD2 (5 bases). The V end lost 0 bases, the J end lost 3 bases, and 6 bases lay between the germline ends. Germline lookup yields CDR1 LGHNA and CDR2 YNFKEQ. The CDR3 spans 13 residues. The CDR3 protein is CASSQERGYEQYF. The CDR3 DNA reads as TGTGCCAGCAGCCAAGAACGGGGCTACGAGCAGTACTTC.

Here the CDR3 reads CASSYSLAGDYRELFF. The CDR3 DNA reads TGTGCCAGCAGTTATTCACTAGCGGGAGATTACCGGGAGCTGTTTTTT. V usage is TRBV6-5 and J usage is TRBJ2-2; 11 bases agree with TRBD2. The germline CDR1 and CDR2 sequences are MNHEY and SVGAGI. The CDR3 is 16 amino acids. With 3 bases clipped from V and 9 bases from J, the junction kept 9 bases outside the gene matches.

The rearrangement joins TRBV12-3 or TRBV12-4 to TRBJ2-1; 9 positions match TRBD2. The CDR3 totals 13 residues. V was clipped by 5 bases and J by 6 bases; unmatched bases: 2. CDR3 protein: CASSGLASNEQFF. The CDR3 bases are TGTGCCAGCAGTGGACTAGCGAGCAATGAGCAGTTCTTC.

The chain combines TRBV25-1 with TRBJ2-3; D remains unclear. The germline V gene has CDR1 MGHDK and CDR2 SYGVNS. Trimming removed 2 bases at V and 2 bases at J, with 2 bases between. The CDR3 has 12 residues. CDR3 in amino acids: CASSELTDTQYF. The CDR3 DNA follows: TGTGCCAGCAGTGAACTCACAGATACGCAGTATTTT.